The 10 T cell receptor beta chains below all came from one sample that was sequenced in a study of T cells after yellow fever vaccination (dated by TCRdb to between 2018 and 2021). Interpreted using the paper, the treatment or condition label stands for: live attenuated yellow fever vaccine strain. Receptor libraries were prepared by 5' RACE. Data came from an Illumina HiSeq 2500. TCRdb reran the public reads through fastp at Q25 and MiXCR, keeping productive beta chains. A single entry per CDR3 protein holds the most common genes and DNA from its merged rows. The table for this sample lists some 500,000 distinct CDR3 sequences; approximately 15% of them were counted only once. Of the sample, 11% to 15% is held by the ten largest clones. The material was PBMCs, obtained on the day of the yellow fever booster vaccination. Receptors were obtained from a man aged 30 to 39 who received the YFV17D yellow fever vaccine.

The rearrangement links TRBV11-3 to TRBJ2-1; D is unclear. The V end was cut by 8 bases, the J end by 8 bases, with 16 bases between. This CDR3 is 13 amino acids long. Germline V gives CDR1 SGHNT, CDR2 YENEEA. CDR3 bases: TGTGCCAGCGCTACTCCTAGTTCCCATGAGCAGTTCTTC. It is translated as CASATPSSHEQFF.

The chain couples TRBV5-8 to TRBJ2-1, with 8 bases fitting TRBD2. Germline values: CDR1 SGHTS, CDR2 YDEGEE. With 6 bases clipped from V and 2 bases from J, the junction kept 10 bases outside the gene matches. The CDR3 is 16 amino acids. CDR3 in amino acids: CASNRDRAGAYNEQFF. Written as DNA, the CDR3 is TGTGCCAGCAATCGGGACCGAGCGGGAGCCTACAATGAGCAGTTCTTC. The entire variable domain, with the rest obtained from reference TRBV5-8 and TRBJ2-1, is as follows: EAGVTQSPTHLIKTRGQQATLRCSPISGHTSVYWYQQALGLGLQFLLWYDEGEERNRGNFPPRFSGRQFPNYSSELNVNALELEDSALYLCASNRDRAGAYNEQFFGPGTRLTVL.

The rearrangement links TRBV5-1 to TRBJ2-2; D gene unclear. V was trimmed by 8 bases and J by 1 base, leaving 12 bases between them. The CDR3 runs 14 residues. The germline CDR1 and CDR2 sequences are SGHRS and YFSETQ. CDR3 sequence reads: CASIPTVNTGELFF. CDR3 nucleotide sequence: TGCGCCAGTATCCCAACAGTGAACACCGGGGAGCTGTTTTTT.

This clonotype showed up just a few times. The chain links TRBV12-3 or TRBV12-4 to TRBJ2-1; tentatively, D is TRBD1 or TRBD2 (5 bases each). The V end was cut by 8 bases, the J end by 8 bases, with 19 bases between. CDR3 length: 14 amino acids. The CDR3 region is CASAEWGIPHEQFF. The CDR3 coding sequence is TGTGCCAGCGCCGAATGGGGGATTCCCCATGAGCAGTTCTTC.

The chain joins TRBV3-1 to TRBJ1-4; D ambiguous. Germline CDR1 and CDR2: LGHDT and YNNKEL (reference sequence). V was cut by 4 bases and J by 3 bases, with 9 bases left in between. The CDR3 totals 14 residues. CDR3 amino acids: CASSLGSSNEKLFF. The CDR3 DNA reads as TGTGCCAGCAGCCTAGGGTCCTCTAATGAAAAACTGTTTTTT. Filled out from reference TRBV3-1 and TRBJ1-4, the complete variable domain reads DTAVSQTPKYLVTQMGNDKSIKCEQNLGHDTMYWYKQDSKKFLKIMFSYNNKELIINETVPNRFSPKSPDKAHLNLHINSLELGDSAVYFCASSLGSSNEKLFFGSGTQLSVL.

The V and J genes are TRBV4-3 and TRBJ1-1; D perhaps matches TRBD1 (5 bases). Between the trimmed V and J ends, which lost 3 bases and 11 bases, there was a span of 22 bases. CDR3 length: 15 residues. Germline CDR1 is LGHNA and CDR2 is YSLEER. For the CDR3, the DNA is TGCGCCAGCAGCCACGGGAATAGGGACGGCGAGAGGGCTTTCTTT. Its protein is CASSHGNRDGERAFF.

This chain links TRBV6-4 with TRBJ2-7, with TRBD2 matching 7 bases. The CDR3 runs 11 residues. V trimming: 10 bases; J trimming: 11 bases; junction bases outside the gene matches: 11. Germline V CDR1 and CDR2: MRHNA, SNTAGT. CDR3 region: CATEGRGGEYF. The CDR3 nucleotides read TGTGCCACCGAGGGGAGGGGAGGGGAGTACTTC.

At least ten counts were recorded for this clonotype. The chain is built from TRBV12-3 or TRBV12-4 and TRBJ2-7; D is unresolved. This CDR3 has 13 amino acids. V was pared by 3 bases and J by 3 bases, with 9 bases between. CDR3 protein: CASSFGRNYEQYF. CDR3 in DNA: TGTGCCAGCAGTTTTGGCAGGAACTACGAGCAGTACTTC.

This clonotype occurred a few times. The chain uses TRBV28 and TRBJ1-4; TRBD1 aligns across 8 bases. The CDR3 sequence is 14 residues long. Unmatched junction bases numbered 4, after V lost 6 bases and J lost 4 bases. The V gene's germline CDR1 is MDHEN and CDR2 SYDVKM. The CDR3 here is CASRGTGLNEKLFF. The CDR3 region has the DNA TGTGCCAGCAGGGGGACAGGTCTTAATGAAAAACTGTTTTTT.

This rearrangement joins TRBV27 to TRBJ2-1; D might be TRBD2 (6 bases). Trimming pared 7 bases from V and 7 bases from J, leaving 14 bases between. The CDR3 loop spans 13 amino acids. Per the germline V gene, CDR1 is MNHEY and CDR2 is SMNVEV (reference sequence). CDR3 sequence reads: CASTGGGKNEQFF. DNA of the CDR3: TGTGCCAGCACCGGGGGAGGTAAAAATGAGCAGTTCTTC.